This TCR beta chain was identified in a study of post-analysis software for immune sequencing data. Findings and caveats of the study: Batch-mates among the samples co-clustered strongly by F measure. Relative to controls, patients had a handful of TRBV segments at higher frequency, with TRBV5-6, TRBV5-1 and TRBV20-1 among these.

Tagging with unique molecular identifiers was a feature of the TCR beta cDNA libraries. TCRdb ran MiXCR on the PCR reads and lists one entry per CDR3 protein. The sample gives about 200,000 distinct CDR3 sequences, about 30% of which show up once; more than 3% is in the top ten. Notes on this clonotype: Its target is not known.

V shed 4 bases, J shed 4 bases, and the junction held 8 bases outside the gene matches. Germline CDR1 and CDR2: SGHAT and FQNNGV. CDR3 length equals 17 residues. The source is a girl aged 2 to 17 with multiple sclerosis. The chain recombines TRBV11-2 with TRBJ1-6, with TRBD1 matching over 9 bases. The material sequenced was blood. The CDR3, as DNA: TGTGCCAGCAGCTCGGTGGGACAGGGCGCTTATAATTCACCCCTCCACTTT. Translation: CASSSVGQGAYNSPLHF.